The rows below give T cell receptor beta chains drawn from one sample of a study of blood T cell repertoires in COVID-19. Repertoires were generated with immunoSEQ multiplex PCR, while TCRdb's copy carries only in-frame clones and drops some. Of approximately 130,000 clones listed, 80% to 85% are singletons. Material for sequencing was PBMCs or T cells enriched from blood (not recorded which). These receptors were collected from a man aged 25-40 years who had recovered from COVID-19. Both conserved end residues are part of each CDR3. D genes are given only for firm matches. Clone size is not always given. Where it is, it says once, few, many or a class for expanded clones.

NA,NA,TRBV9,TRBJ1-2,CASSAGGYGYTF,TGTGCCAGCTCAGCCGGGGGCTATGGCTACACCTTC
TRBD1,NA,TRBV19,TRBJ1-4,CATQPGQGAEKLFF,TGTGCCACTCAACCGGGACAGGGGGCGGAAAAACTGTTTTTT
TRBD1,few,TRBV9,TRBJ2-2,CASSVRTGTNTGELFF,TGTGCCAGCAGCGTTAGGACAGGAACGAACACCGGGGAGCTGTTTTTT
NA,once,TRBV10-2,TRBJ2-3,CASSAGRDTDTQYF,TGCGCCAGCAGTGCCGGCAGGGACACAGATACGCAGTATTTT
TRBD2,NA,TRBV3-1/TRBV3-2,TRBJ2-3,CASSHSGEWADTQYF,TGTGCCAGCAGCCATAGCGGGGAATGGGCAGATACGCAGTATTTT
TRBD2,NA,TRBV4-1,TRBJ2-1,CASSPGLAGNYNEQFF,TGCGCCAGCAGCCCGGGACTAGCGGGAAACTACAATGAGCAGTTCTTC
NA,NA,TRBV5-4,TRBJ1-2,CASSSQLEGGYTF,TGTGCCAGCAGCTCTCAATTGGAGGGGGGCTACACCTTC
TRBD1,NA,TRBV11-3,TRBJ2-2,CASKAGTDNTGELFF,TGTGCCAGCAAAGCCGGGACAGATAACACCGGGGAGCTGTTTTTT
TRBD1,NA,TRBV18,TRBJ1-1,CASSPPDRGLAEAFF,TGTGCCAGCTCACCACCGGACAGGGGCCTGGCCGAAGCTTTCTTT
TRBD2,NA,TRBV9,TRBJ2-1,CASSVGSGELRAEQFF,TGTGCCAGCAGCGTAGGTAGCGGGGAGCTCCGGGCAGAGCAGTTCTTC
TRBD1,NA,TRBV6-5,TRBJ2-4,CASRDRAAKNIQYF,TGTGCCAGCAGGGACAGGGCAGCCAAAAACATTCAGTACTTC
NA,NA,TRBV7-9,TRBJ2-2,CASSPGTIANTGELFF,TGTGCCAGCAGCCCCGGGACAATCGCGAACACCGGGGAGCTGTTTTTT
TRBD1,NA,TRBV6-5,TRBJ1-5,CASSPGQADQHF,TGTGCCAGCAGCCCGGGACAGGCCGATCAGCATTTT